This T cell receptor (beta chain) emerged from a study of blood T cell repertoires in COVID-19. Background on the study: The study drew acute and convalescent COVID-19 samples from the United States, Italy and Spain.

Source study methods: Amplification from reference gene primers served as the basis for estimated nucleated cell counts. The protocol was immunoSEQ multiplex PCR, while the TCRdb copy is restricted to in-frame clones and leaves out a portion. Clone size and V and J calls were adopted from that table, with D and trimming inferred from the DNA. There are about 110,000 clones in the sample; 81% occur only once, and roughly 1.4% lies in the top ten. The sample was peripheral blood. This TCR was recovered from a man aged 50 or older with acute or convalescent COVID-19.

The CDR3 here is CASSVGGNTNEKLFF. The CDR3 DNA sequence: TGTGCCAGCAGCGTAGGAGGGAATACTAATGAAAAACTGTTTTTT. The rearrangement uses TRBV9 and TRBJ1-4; D is unresolved. Germline V gene sequence: CDR1 SGDLS, CDR2 YYNGEE. The V end was cut by 0 bases, the J end by 2 bases, with 8 bases between. CDR3 length equals 15 residues.